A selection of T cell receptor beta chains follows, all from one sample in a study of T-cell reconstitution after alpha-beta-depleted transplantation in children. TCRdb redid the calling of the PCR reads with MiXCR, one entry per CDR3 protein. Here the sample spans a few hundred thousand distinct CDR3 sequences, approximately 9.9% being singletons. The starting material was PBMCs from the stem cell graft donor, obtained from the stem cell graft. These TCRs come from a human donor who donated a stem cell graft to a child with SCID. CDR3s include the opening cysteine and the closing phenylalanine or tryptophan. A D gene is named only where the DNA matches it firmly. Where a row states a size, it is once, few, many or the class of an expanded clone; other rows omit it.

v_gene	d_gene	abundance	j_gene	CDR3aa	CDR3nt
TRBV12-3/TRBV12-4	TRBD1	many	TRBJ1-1	CASRSGTGEANTEAFF	TGTGCCAGCAGGTCCGGGACAGGGGAGGCCAACACTGAAGCTTTCTTT
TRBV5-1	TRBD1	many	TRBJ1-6	CASSGTGQENSPLHF	TGCGCCAGCAGCGGGACGGGACAGGAAAATTCACCCCTCCACTTT
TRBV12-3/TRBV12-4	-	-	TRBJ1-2	CASSLGRHTNYGYTF	TGTGCCAGCAGTTTAGGACGGCACACTAACTATGGCTACACCTTC
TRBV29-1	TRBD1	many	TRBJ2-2	CSVEDRDRGLPGELFF	TGCAGCGTTGAAGACCGGGACAGGGGGCTACCCGGGGAGCTGTTTTTT
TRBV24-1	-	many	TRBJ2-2	CATSQTANTGELFF	TGTGCCACCAGTCAAACAGCGAACACCGGGGAGCTGTTTTTT
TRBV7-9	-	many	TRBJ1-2	CASSLIFNPNYGYTF	TGTGCCAGCAGCTTAATTTTCAACCCTAACTATGGCTACACCTTC
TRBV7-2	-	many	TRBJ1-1	CASSLERYTEAFF	TGTGCCAGCAGCCTCGAAAGGTACACTGAAGCTTTCTTT
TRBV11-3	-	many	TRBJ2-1	CASSLVGFSEQFF	TGTGCCAGCAGCTTAGTTGGGTTTAGTGAGCAGTTCTTC
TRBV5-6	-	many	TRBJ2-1	CASSLGPPLDLYNEQFF	TGTGCCAGCAGCTTGGGTCCCCCCCTCGATTTGTACAATGAGCAGTTCTTC
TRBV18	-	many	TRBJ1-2	CASSPQGPEDGYTF	TGTGCCAGCTCACCACAGGGCCCCGAAGATGGCTACACCTTC
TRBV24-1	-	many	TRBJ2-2	CATSDPSGQGRSGELFF	TGTGCCACCAGTGATCCCTCAGGTCAGGGAAGGTCCGGGGAGCTGTTTTTT
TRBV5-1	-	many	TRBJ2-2	CASYLDPTQPGELFF	TGCGCCAGCTACCTCGACCCCACTCAGCCGGGGGAGCTGTTTTTT
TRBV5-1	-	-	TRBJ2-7	CASSLVWGARQYF	TGCGCCAGCAGCTTGGTTTGGGGGGCCAGGCAGTACTTC
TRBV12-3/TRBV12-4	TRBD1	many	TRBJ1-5	CASSQGQGVYSNQPQHF	TGTGCCAGCAGCCAGGGACAGGGAGTATATAGCAATCAGCCCCAGCATTTT
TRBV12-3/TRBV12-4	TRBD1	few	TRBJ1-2	CASIPGQGGQLYGYTF	TGTGCCAGCATCCCGGGACAGGGAGGGCAGTTGTATGGCTACACCTTC
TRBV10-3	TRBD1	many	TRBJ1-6	CAIRPGQGSNNSPLHF	TGTGCCATCAGGCCGGGACAGGGATCAAATAATTCACCCCTCCACTTT
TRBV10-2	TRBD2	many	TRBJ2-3	CASRGWGLAGSRRDTQYF	TGCGCCAGCAGGGGGTGGGGACTAGCGGGGAGTAGGCGAGATACGCAGTATTTT